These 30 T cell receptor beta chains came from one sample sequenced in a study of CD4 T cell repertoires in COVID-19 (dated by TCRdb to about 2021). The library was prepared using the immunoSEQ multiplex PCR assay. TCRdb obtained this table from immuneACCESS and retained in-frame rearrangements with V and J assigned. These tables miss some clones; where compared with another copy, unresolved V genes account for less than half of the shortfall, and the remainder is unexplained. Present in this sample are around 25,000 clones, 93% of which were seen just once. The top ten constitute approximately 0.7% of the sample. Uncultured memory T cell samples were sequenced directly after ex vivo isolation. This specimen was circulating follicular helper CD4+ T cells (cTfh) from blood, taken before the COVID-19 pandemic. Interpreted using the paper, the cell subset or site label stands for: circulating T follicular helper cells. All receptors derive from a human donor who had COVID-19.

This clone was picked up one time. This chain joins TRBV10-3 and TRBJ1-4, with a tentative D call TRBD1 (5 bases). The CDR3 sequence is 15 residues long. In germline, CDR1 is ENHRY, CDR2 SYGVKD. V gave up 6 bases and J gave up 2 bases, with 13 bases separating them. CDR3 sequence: CAIRGEGGTNEKLFF. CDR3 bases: TGTGCCATCAGAGGGGAGGGTGGGACTAATGAAAAACTGTTTTTT.

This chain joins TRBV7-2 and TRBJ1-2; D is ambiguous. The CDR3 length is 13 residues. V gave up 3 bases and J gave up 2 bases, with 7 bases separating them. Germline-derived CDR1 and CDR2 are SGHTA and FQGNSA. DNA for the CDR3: TGTGCCAGCAGCTTGAGGGAAAACTATGGCTACACCTTC. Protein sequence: CASSLRENYGYTF.

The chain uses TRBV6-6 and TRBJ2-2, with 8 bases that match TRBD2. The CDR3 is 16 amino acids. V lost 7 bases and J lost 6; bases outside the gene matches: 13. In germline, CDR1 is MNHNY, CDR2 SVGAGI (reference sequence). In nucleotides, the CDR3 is TGTGCCAGCACCCCGGGAGGGACTTCCAAGGCCGGGGAGCTGTTTTTT. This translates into CASTPGGTSKAGELFF.

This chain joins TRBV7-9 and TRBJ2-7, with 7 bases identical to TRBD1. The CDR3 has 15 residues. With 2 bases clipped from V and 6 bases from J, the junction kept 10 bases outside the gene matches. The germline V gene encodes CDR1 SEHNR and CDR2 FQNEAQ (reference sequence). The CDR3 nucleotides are TGTGCCAGCAGCTTAACCCGACAGGGTGAGTCCGAGCAGTACTTC. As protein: CASSLTRQGESEQYF.

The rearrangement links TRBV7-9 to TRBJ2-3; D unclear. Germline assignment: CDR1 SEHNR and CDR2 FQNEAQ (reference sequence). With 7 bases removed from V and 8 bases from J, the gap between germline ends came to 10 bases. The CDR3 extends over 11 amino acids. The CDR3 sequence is CASTEVPTQYF. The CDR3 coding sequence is TGTGCCAGCACCGAGGTCCCTACGCAGTATTTT.

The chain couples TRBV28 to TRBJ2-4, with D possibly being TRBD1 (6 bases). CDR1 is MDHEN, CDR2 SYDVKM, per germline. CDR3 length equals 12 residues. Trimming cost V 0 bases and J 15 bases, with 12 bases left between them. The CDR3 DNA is TGTGCCAGCAGTTTATGGGGGGCCAGCCGGTACTTC. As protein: CASSLWGASRYF.

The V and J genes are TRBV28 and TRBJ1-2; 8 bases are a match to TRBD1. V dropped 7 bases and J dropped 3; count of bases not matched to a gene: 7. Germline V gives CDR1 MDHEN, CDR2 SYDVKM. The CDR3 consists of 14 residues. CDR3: CASTPTGGYYGYTF. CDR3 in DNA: TGTGCCAGCACCCCAACAGGGGGTTACTATGGCTACACCTTC.

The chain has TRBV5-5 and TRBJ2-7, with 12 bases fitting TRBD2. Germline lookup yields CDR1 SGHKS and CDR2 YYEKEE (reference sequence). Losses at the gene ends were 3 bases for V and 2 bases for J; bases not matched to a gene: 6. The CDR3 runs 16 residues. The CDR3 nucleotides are TGTGCCAGCAGCTCAACCGGGACTAGCGGGCCCTACGAGCAGTACTTC. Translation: CASSSTGTSGPYEQYF. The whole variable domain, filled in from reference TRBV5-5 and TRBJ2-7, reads DAGVTQSPTHLIKTRGQQVTLRCSPISGHKSVSWYQQVLGQGPQFIFQYYEKEERGRGNFPDRFSARQFPNYSSELNVNALLLGDSALYLCASSSTGTSGPYEQYFGPGTRLTVT.

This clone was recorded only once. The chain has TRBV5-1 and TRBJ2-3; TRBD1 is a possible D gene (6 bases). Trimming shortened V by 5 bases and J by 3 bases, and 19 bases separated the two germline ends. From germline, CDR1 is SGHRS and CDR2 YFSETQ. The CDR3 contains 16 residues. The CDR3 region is CASRARTDIGTDTQYF. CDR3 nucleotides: TGCGCCAGCAGGGCCAGGACAGATATAGGGACAGATACGCAGTATTTT.

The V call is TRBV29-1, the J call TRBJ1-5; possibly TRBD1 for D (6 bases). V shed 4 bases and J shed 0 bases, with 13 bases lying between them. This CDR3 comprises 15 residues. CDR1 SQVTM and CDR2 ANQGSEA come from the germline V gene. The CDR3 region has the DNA TGCAGCGTTGGGCAGGACAGTAATAGCAATCAGCCCCAGCATTTT. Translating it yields CSVGQDSNSNQPQHF. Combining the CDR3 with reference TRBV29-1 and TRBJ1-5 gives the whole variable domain SAVISQKPSRDICQRGTSLTIQCQVDSQVTMMFWYRQQPGQSLTLIATANQGSEATYESGFVIDKFPISRPNLTFSTLTVSNMSPEDSSIYLCSVGQDSNSNQPQHFGDGTRLSIL.

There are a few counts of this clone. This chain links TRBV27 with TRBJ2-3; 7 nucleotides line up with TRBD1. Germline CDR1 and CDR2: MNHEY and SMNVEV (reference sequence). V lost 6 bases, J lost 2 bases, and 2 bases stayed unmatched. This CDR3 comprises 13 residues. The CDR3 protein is CASRGQHTDTQYF. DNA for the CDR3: TGTGCCAGCAGGGGACAGCACACAGATACGCAGTATTTT.

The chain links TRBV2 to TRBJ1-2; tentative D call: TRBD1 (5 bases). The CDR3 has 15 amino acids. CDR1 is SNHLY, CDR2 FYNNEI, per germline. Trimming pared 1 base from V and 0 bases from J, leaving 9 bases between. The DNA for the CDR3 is TGTGCCAGCAGTGAAGGGACAATTTCTAACTATGGCTACACCTTC. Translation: CASSEGTISNYGYTF.

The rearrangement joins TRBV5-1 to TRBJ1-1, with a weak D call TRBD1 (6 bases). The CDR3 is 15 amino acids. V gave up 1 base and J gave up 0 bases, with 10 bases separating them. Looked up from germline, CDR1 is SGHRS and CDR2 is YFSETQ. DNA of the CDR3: TGCGCCAGCAGCTTGAGTACAGGGCTGAACACTGAAGCTTTCTTT. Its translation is CASSLSTGLNTEAFF. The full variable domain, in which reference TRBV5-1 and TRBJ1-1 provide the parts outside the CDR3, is KAGVTQTPRYLIKTRGQQVTLSCSPISGHRSVSWYQQTPGQGLQFLFEYFSETQRNKGNFPGRFSGRQFSNSRSEMNVSTLELGDSALYLCASSLSTGLNTEAFFGQGTRLTVV.

CDR3 amino acids: CASSPTGANTEAFF. In DNA, the CDR3 is TGTGCCAGCAGCCCGACAGGGGCCAACACTGAAGCTTTCTTT. The chain uses TRBV7-8 and TRBJ1-1, with 8 bases matching TRBD1. V lost 5 bases to trimming and J lost 2 bases; unmatched junction nucleotides: 4. Germline CDR1 is SGHVS and CDR2 is FQNEAQ. The CDR3 totals 14 residues. Together with reference TRBV7-8 and TRBJ1-1, the CDR3 gives the full variable domain: GAGVSQSPRYKVAKRGQDVALRCDPISGHVSLFWYQQALGQGPEFLTYFQNEAQLDKSGLPSDRFFAERPEGSVSTLKIQRTQQEDSAVYLCASSPTGANTEAFFGQGTRLTVV.

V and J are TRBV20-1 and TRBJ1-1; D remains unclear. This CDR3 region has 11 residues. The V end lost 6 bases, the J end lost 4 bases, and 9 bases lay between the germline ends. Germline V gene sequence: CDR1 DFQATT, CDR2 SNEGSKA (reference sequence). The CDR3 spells CSAQMLTEAFF. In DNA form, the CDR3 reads TGCAGTGCCCAGATGCTCACTGAAGCTTTCTTT.

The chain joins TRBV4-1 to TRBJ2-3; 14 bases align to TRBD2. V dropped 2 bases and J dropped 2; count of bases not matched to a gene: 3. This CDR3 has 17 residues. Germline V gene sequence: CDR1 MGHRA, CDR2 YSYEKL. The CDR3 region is CASSQWTSGGITDTQYF. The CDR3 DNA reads TGCGCCAGCAGCCAATGGACTAGCGGGGGGATCACAGATACGCAGTATTTT.

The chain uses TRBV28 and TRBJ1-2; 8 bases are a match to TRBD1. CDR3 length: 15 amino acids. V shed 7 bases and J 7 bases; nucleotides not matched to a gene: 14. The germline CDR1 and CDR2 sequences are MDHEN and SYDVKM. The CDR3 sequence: CASNFKDREVFGYTF. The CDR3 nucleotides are TGTGCCAGCAATTTTAAGGACAGGGAGGTTTTTGGCTACACCTTC.

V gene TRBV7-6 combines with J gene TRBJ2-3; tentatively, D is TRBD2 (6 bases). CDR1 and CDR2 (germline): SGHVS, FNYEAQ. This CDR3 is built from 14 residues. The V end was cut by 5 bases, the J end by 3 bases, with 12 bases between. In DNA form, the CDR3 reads TGTGCCAGCAGCCACGGGACTCAAACAGATACGCAGTATTTT. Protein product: CASSHGTQTDTQYF.

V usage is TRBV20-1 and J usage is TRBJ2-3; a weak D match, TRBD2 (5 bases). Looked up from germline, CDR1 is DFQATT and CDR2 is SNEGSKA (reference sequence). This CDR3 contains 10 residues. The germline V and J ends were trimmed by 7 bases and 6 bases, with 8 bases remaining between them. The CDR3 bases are TGCAGTGTCGGGGAGGATACGCAGTATTTT. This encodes CSVGEDTQYF.

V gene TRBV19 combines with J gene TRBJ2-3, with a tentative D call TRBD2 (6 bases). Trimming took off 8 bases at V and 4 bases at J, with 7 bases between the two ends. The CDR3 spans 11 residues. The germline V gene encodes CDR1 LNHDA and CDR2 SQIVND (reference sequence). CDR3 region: CASGRSDTQYF. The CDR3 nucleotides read TGTGCCAGTGGGAGGTCAGATACGCAGTATTTT.

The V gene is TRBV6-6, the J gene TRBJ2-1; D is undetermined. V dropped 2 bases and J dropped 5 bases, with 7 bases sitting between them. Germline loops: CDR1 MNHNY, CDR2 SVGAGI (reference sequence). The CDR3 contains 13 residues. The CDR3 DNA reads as TGTGCCAGCAGTTACGTCGGAGACAATGAGCAGTTCTTC. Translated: CASSYVGDNEQFF.

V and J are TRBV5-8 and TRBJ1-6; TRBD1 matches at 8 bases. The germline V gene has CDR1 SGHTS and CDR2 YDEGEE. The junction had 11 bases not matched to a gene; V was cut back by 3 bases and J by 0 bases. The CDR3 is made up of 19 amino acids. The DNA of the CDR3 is TGTGCCAGCAGCTCCCCCTACTGGACAGGGAGCTCCTATAATTCACCCCTCCACTTT. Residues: CASSSPYWTGSSYNSPLHF.

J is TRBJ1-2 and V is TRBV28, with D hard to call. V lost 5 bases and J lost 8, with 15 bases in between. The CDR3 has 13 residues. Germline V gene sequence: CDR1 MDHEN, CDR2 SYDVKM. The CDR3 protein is CASSAALREGYTF. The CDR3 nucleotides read TGTGCCAGCAGTGCCGCCCTCCGGGAGGGCTACACCTTC.

As DNA, the CDR3 is TGTGCCAGCAGTGGCGGACGGGGGATGAACACTGAAGCTTTCTTT. Translated, it gives CASSGGRGMNTEAFF. The J gene is TRBJ1-1, the V gene TRBV14; D may be TRBD1 (5 bases). Trimming shortened V by 6 bases and J by 0 bases, and 14 bases separated the two germline ends. Germline CDR1 and CDR2: SGHDN and FVKESK. The CDR3 contains 15 residues.

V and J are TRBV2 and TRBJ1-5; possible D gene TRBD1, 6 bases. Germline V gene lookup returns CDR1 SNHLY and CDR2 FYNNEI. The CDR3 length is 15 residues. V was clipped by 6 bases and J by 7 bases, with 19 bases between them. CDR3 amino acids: CASSPTGSIGQPQHF. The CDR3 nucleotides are TGTGCCAGCAGCCCAACAGGGTCGATCGGGCAGCCCCAGCATTTT.

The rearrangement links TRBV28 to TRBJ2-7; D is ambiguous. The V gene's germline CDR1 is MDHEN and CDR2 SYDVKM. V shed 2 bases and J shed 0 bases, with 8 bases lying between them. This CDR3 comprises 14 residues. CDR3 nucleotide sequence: TGTGCCAGCAGTTTAGACCGGAGCTCCTACGAGCAGTACTTC. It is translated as CASSLDRSSYEQYF.

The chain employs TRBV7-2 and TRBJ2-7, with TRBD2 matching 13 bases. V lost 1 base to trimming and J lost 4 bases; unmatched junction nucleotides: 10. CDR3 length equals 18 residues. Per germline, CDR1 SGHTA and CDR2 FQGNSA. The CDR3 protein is CASSLEGVGLAGDYEQYF. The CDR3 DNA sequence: TGTGCCAGCAGCTTAGAGGGGGTAGGACTAGCGGGAGATTACGAGCAGTACTTC.

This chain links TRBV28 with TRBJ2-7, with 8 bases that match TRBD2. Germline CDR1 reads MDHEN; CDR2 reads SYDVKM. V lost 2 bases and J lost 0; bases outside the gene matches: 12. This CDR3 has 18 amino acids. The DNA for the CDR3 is TGTGCCAGCAGTTTAAATCCCCGTAGCGGGGTAAGCTCCTACGAGCAGTACTTC. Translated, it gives CASSLNPRSGVSSYEQYF.

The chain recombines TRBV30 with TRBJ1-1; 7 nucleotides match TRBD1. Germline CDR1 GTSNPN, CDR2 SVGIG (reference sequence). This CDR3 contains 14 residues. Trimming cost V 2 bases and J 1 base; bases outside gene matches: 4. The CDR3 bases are TGTGCCTGGAGTCCCGGGGACAGGAACACTGAAGCTTTCTTT. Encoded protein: CAWSPGDRNTEAFF. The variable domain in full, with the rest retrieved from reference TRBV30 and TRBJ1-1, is SQTIHQWPATLVQPVGSPLSLECTVEGTSNPNLYWYRQAAGRGLQLLFYSVGIGQISSEVPQNLSASRPQDRQFILSSKKLLLSDSGFYLCAWSPGDRNTEAFFGQGTRLTVV.

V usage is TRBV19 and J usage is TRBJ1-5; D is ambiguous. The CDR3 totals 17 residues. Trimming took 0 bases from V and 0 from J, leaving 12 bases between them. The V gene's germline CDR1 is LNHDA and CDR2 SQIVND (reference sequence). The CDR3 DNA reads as TGTGCCAGTAGTATAGACCAACTCACAGCTAGCAATCAGCCCCAGCATTTT. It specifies CASSIDQLTASNQPQHF. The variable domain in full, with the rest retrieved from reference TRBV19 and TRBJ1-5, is DGGITQSPKYLFRKEGQNVTLSCEQNLNHDAMYWYRQDPGQGLRLIYYSQIVNDFQKGDIAEGYSVSREKKESFPLTVTSAQKNPTAFYLCASSIDQLTASNQPQHFGDGTRLSIL.